One sample yielded the 16 T cell receptor beta chains listed below, sequenced in a study of CD4 T cells in relation to SARS-CoV-2 and coronaviruses. Antigens for these TCRs are unknown. The unexposed donors gave CD4+ T cells in 2011-2018, prior to COVID-19. CD4+ T cells were isolated from the cells after around 10 days of culture. Clones were sequenced by immunoSEQ multiplex PCR, and TCRdb holds only the in-frame ones, with some missing. The sample includes 17,000 or so clones, about 80% of them seen just once. Input material: CD4+ T cells from PBMCs, cultured in vitro. The receptor set was obtained from a human donor in good health.

The V call is TRBV2, the J call TRBJ1-2; no reliable D call. CDR1 is SNHLY and CDR2 is FYNNEI in the germline V gene. The CDR3 is made up of 11 amino acids. Trimming removed 4 bases from V and 13 bases from J, with 13 bases in between. This chain's CDR3 is CASSADLIFTF. The DNA for the CDR3 is TGTGCCAGCAGTGCCGACTTAATTTTCACCTTC.

This rearrangement joins TRBV5-6 to TRBJ1-6; TRBD1 agrees at 7 bases. The germline CDR1 and CDR2 sequences are SGHDT and YYEEEE. This CDR3 contains 17 residues. The V segment lost 0 bases and the J segment 7 bases; nucleotides outside the gene matches: 10. The CDR3 spells CASSLVGRGSANSPLHF. The CDR3 nucleotides are TGTGCCAGCAGCTTGGTTGGCAGGGGGTCCGCCAATTCACCCCTCCACTTT.

This sequence joins TRBV9 and TRBJ1-5; maybe TRBD1 (5 bases). The CDR3 runs 15 residues. Trimming pared 3 bases from V and 1 base from J, leaving 11 bases between. CDR1 and CDR2 from the germline V gene are SGDLS and YYNGEE. The CDR3 protein is CASSAQKGSNQPQHF. The CDR3 region has the DNA TGTGCCAGCAGCGCCCAGAAGGGGAGCAATCAGCCCCAGCATTTT. Full variable domain (outside the CDR3, taken from reference TRBV9 and TRBJ1-5): DSGVTQTPKHLITATGQRVTLRCSPRSGDLSVYWYQQSLDQGLQFLIQYYNGEERAKGNILERFSAQQFPDLHSELNLSSLELGDSALYFCASSAQKGSNQPQHFGDGTRLSIL.

The CDR3 DNA follows: TGCAGTGCTAGTCGCCAGGGGACAGAGACCCAGTACTTC. Encoded protein: CSASRQGTETQYF. The gene calls are TRBV20-1 and TRBJ2-5; perhaps TRBD1 as D (6 bases). Germline V gene data show CDR1 as DFQATT and CDR2 as SNEGSKA (reference sequence). Trimming cost V 3 bases and J 4 bases, with 12 bases left between them. This CDR3 contains 13 residues.

This clone was seen a handful of times. The rearrangement joins TRBV6-9 to TRBJ2-7; TRBD1 agrees at 7 bases. This CDR3 comprises 15 residues. With V trimmed by 0 bases and J by 3 bases, 5 bases remained unmatched. Germline values: CDR1 MNHGY, CDR2 SVAAGI. CDR3 DNA sequence: TGTGCCAGCAGTTATTCGGGGACAGCAAGCTACGAGCAGTACTTC. Translation gives CASSYSGTASYEQYF.

The rearrangement links TRBV7-3 to TRBJ1-1, with a tentative D call TRBD1 (5 bases). This CDR3 has 14 residues. V was shortened by 5 bases and J by 4 bases, with 14 bases between the two germline ends. From germline, CDR1 is SGHTA and CDR2 FQGTGA. The CDR3 reads CASSPRQGSTEAFF. Here the CDR3 DNA reads TGTGCCAGCAGCCCCCGCCAGGGTTCCACTGAAGCTTTCTTT.

This rearrangement joins TRBV5-4 to TRBJ1-3, with no clear D. Trimming removed 0 bases from V and 0 bases from J, with 4 bases in between. The CDR3 runs to 14 residues. The germline gives CDR1 SGHNT, CDR2 YYREEE (reference sequence). This chain's CDR3 is CASSLGLSGNTIYF. The CDR3 DNA is TGTGCCAGCAGCTTGGGTCTCTCTGGAAACACCATATATTTT.

The rearrangement joins TRBV18 to TRBJ2-7; 7 nucleotides line up with TRBD1. V dropped 3 bases and J dropped 2; count of bases not matched to a gene: 7. Germline V gene lookup returns CDR1 KGHSH and CDR2 LQKENI. CDR3 size: 15 residues. DNA for the CDR3: TGTGCCAGCTCACCGAACGGGGACAGCACCTACGAGCAGTACTTC. Translated, it gives CASSPNGDSTYEQYF. The full variable domain, in which reference TRBV18 and TRBJ2-7 provide the parts outside the CDR3, is NAGVMQNPRHLVRRRGQEARLRCSPMKGHSHVYWYRQLPEEGLKFMVYLQKENIIDESGMPKERFSAEFPKEGPSILRIQQVVRGDSAAYFCASSPNGDSTYEQYFGPGTRLTVT.

V and J are TRBV12-5 and TRBJ2-5; D might be TRBD1 (6 bases). Trimming shortened V by 2 bases and J by 5 bases, and 12 bases separated the two germline ends. Germline CDR1 is LGHNT and CDR2 is FRNRAP. The CDR3 consists of 14 residues. The CDR3 nucleotides read TGTGCTAGTGGTTTGAAACAGGGAAGGGAGACCCAGTACTTC. Translating gives CASGLKQGRETQYF.

J is TRBJ2-3 and V is TRBV5-1, with D unclear. Germline CDR1 SGHRS, CDR2 YFSETQ. The length of the CDR3 is 12 residues. Trimming shortened V by 4 bases and J by 1 base, and 4 bases separated the two germline ends. The chain's CDR3 is CASSPGTDTQYF. The CDR3 DNA reads as TGCGCCAGCAGCCCTGGCACAGATACGCAGTATTTT.

V is TRBV30 and J is TRBJ2-3; D possibly matches TRBD1 or TRBD2 (5 bases each). V was trimmed by 0 bases and J by 6 bases, leaving 19 bases between them. Germline CDR1 GTSNPN, CDR2 SVGIG (reference sequence). The CDR3 totals 16 residues. The DNA for the CDR3 is TGTGCCTGGAGTGTTCCGGGACCCCCCCCGTGGGATACGCAGTATTTT. Protein product: CAWSVPGPPPWDTQYF.

The chain employs TRBV30 and TRBJ1-2; TRBD1 aligns across 9 bases. Germline V lookup: CDR1 GTSNPN, CDR2 SVGIG (reference sequence). Trimming cost V 4 bases and J 0 bases; bases outside gene matches: 6. The CDR3 is 15 residues long. CDR3 DNA: TGTGCCTGGAACGCAGGGACAGGGCCTAACTATGGCTACACCTTC. This encodes CAWNAGTGPNYGYTF. Complete variable domain (other parts from reference TRBV30 and TRBJ1-2): SQTIHQWPATLVQPVGSPLSLECTVEGTSNPNLYWYRQAAGRGLQLLFYSVGIGQISSEVPQNLSASRPQDRQFILSSKKLLLSDSGFYLCAWNAGTGPNYGYTFGSGTRLTVV.

A few counts support this clone. The genes are TRBV10-1 and TRBJ2-7; TRBD1 aligns across 8 bases. With V trimmed by 1 base and J by 3 bases, 8 bases remained unmatched. Germline CDR1 is WNHNN and CDR2 is SYGVQD (reference sequence). The CDR3 contains 16 residues. Here the CDR3 reads CASSECGTGENYEQYF. In nucleotides, the CDR3 is TGCGCCAGCAGTGAGTGTGGGACAGGCGAGAACTACGAGCAGTACTTC.

The V and J genes are TRBV7-9 and TRBJ2-2, with TRBD2 as a possible D gene (6 bases). Trimming took off 11 bases at V and 0 bases at J, with 13 bases between the two ends. The CDR3 is 14 amino acids. CDR1 is SEHNR, CDR2 FQNEAQ, per germline (reference sequence). The chain's CDR3 is CAWGGNANTGELFF. In nucleotides, the CDR3 is TGTGCCTGGGGCGGGAATGCGAACACCGGGGAGCTGTTTTTT.

The chain recombines TRBV19 with TRBJ2-4; no reliable D call. Per the germline V gene, CDR1 is LNHDA and CDR2 is SQIVND (reference sequence). This CDR3 spans 13 amino acids. V was shortened by 1 base and J by 4 bases, with 5 bases between the two germline ends. CDR3 sequence: CASSIGQKNIQYF. DNA for the CDR3: TGTGCCAGTAGTATAGGGCAGAAAAACATTCAGTACTTC.

The chain is built from TRBV19 and TRBJ2-5; 7 nucleotides agree with TRBD1. Unmatched junction bases numbered 10, after V lost 4 bases and J lost 5 bases. Germline loops: CDR1 LNHDA, CDR2 SQIVND (reference sequence). The CDR3 length is 15 residues. CDR3 coding DNA: TGTGCCAGTAGTAGAGTGACAGGGAAGAGCGAGACCCAGTACTTC. Translation: CASSRVTGKSETQYF.